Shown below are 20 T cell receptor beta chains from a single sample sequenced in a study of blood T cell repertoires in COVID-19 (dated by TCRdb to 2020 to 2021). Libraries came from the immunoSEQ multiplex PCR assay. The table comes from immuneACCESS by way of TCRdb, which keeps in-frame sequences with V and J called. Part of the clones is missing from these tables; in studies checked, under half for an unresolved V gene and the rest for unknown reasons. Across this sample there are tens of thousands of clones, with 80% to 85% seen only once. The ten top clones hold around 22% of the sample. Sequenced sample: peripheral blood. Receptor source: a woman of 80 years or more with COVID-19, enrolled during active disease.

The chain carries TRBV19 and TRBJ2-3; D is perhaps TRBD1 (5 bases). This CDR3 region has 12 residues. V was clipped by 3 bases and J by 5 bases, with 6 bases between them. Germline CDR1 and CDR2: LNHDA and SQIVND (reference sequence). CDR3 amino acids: CASSITGDTQYF. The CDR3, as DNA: TGTGCCAGTAGTATCACAGGAGATACGCAGTATTTT. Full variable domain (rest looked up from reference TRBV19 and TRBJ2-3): DGGITQSPKYLFRKEGQNVTLSCEQNLNHDAMYWYRQDPGQGLRLIYYSQIVNDFQKGDIAEGYSVSREKKESFPLTVTSAQKNPTAFYLCASSITGDTQYFGPGTRLTVL.

The CDR3: CASSFNNSPLHF. The CDR3 bases are TGTGCCAGCAGCTTTAATAATTCACCCCTCCACTTT. The chain combines TRBV5-4 with TRBJ1-6; no firm D call. Between the trimmed V and J ends, which lost 2 bases and 5 bases, there was a span of 2 bases. Per the germline V gene, CDR1 is SGHNT and CDR2 is YYREEE (reference sequence). This CDR3 has 12 residues. The variable domain in full, completed from reference TRBV5-4 and TRBJ1-6, reads ETGVTQSPTHLIKTRGQQVTLRCSSQSGHNTVSWYQQALGQGPQFIFQYYREEENGRGNFPPRFSGLQFPNYSSELNVNALELDDSALYLCASSFNNSPLHFGNGTRLTVT.

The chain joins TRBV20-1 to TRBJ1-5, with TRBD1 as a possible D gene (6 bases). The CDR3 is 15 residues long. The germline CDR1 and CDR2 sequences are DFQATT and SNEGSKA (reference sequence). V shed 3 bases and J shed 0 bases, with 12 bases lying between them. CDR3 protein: CSASRGQISNQPQHF. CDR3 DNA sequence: TGCAGTGCTAGTAGAGGACAGATTAGCAATCAGCCCCAGCATTTT.

CDR3 DNA sequence: TGTGCCAGCAGCTACGGGGGAGTTGGCGAGCAGTACTTC. Encoded protein: CASSYGGVGEQYF. The V gene is TRBV11-1, the J gene TRBJ2-7; the D gene is possibly TRBD2 (6 bases). CDR3 length: 13 amino acids. The V end was cut by 4 bases, the J end by 6 bases, with 13 bases between. CDR1 is SGHAT, CDR2 FQDESV, per germline (reference sequence).

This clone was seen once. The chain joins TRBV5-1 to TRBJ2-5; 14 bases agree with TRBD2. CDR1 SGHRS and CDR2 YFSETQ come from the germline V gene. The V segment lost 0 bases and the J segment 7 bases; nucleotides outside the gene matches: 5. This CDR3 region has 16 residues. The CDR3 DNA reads TGCGCCAGCAGCTTGGGACTAGCGGGAGGGCCGGTGACCCAGTACTTC. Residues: CASSLGLAGGPVTQYF.

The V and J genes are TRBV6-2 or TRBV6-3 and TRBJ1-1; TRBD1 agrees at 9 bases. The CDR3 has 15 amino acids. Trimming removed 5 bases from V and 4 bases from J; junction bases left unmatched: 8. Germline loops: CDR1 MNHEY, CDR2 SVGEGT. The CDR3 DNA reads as TGTGCCAGCAGTCCACAGGGGGCATTGGGCACTGAAGCTTTCTTT. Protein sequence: CASSPQGALGTEAFF.

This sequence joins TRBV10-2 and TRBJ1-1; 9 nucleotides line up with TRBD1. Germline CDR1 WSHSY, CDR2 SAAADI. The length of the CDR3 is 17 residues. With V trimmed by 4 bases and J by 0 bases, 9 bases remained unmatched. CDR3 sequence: CASSGPDRGEMNTEAFF. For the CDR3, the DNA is TGCGCCAGCAGTGGACCGGACAGGGGAGAAATGAACACTGAAGCTTTCTTT.

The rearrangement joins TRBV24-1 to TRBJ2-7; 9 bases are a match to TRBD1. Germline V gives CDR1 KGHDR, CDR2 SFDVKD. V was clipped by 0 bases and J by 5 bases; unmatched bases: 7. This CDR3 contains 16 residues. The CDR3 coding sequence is TGTGCCACCAGTGATTTGACGAGGACAGGGGTGGACGAGCAGTACTTC. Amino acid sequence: CATSDLTRTGVDEQYF.

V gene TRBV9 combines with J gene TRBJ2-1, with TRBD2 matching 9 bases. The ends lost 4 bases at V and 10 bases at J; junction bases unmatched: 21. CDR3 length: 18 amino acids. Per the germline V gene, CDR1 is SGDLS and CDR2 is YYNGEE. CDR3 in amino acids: CASSPSPLLAGRLLEQFF. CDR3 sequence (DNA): TGTGCCAGCAGCCCGAGCCCCCTCCTAGCGGGACGTCTCCTAGAGCAGTTCTTC.

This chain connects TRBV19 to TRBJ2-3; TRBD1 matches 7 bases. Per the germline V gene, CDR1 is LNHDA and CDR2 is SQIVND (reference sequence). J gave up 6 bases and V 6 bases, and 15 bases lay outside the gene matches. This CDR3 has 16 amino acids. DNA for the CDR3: TGTGCCAGTAGCCGCGGCCCTCTAGGGGGCCTTGATACGCAGTATTTT. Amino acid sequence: CASSRGPLGGLDTQYF. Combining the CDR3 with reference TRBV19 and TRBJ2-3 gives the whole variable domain DGGITQSPKYLFRKEGQNVTLSCEQNLNHDAMYWYRQDPGQGLRLIYYSQIVNDFQKGDIAEGYSVSREKKESFPLTVTSAQKNPTAFYLCASSRGPLGGLDTQYFGPGTRLTVL.

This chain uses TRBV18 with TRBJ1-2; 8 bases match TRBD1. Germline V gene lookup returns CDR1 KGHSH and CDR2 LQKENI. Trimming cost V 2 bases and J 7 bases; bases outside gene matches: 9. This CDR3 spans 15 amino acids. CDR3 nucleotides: TGTGCCAGCTCACCAAGTTCAGGGGGCCTTGTTGGCTACACCTTC. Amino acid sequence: CASSPSSGGLVGYTF.

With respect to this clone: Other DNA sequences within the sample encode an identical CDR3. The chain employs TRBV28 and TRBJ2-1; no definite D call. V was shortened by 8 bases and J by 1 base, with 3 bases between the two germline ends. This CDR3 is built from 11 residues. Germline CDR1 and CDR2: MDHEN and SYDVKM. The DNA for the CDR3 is TGTGCCAGCTCGTCCTACAATGAGCAGTTCTTC. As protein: CASSSYNEQFF. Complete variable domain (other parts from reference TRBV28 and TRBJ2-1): DVKVTQSSRYLVKRTGEKVFLECVQDMDHENMFWYRQDPGLGLRLIYFSYDVKMKEKGDIPEGYSVSREKKERFSLILESASTNQTSMYLCASSSYNEQFFGPGTRLTVL.

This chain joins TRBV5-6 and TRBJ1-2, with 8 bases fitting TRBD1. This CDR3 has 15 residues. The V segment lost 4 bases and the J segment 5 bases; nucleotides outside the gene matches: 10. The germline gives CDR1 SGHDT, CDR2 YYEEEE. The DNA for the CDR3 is TGTGCCAGCAGCGCCCCCTCCGGGACAGGTTATGGCTACACCTTC. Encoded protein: CASSAPSGTGYGYTF.

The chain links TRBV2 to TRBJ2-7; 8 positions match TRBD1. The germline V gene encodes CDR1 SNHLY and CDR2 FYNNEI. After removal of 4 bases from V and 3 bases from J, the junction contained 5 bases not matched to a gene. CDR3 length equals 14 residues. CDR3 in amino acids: CASSGRDRYYEQYF. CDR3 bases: TGTGCCAGCAGTGGCCGGGACAGGTACTACGAGCAGTACTTC. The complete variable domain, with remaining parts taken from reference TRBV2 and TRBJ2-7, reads EPEVTQTPSHQVTQMGQEVILRCVPISNHLYFYWYRQILGQKVEFLVSFYNNEISEKSEIFDDQFSVERPDGSNFTLKIRSTKLEDSAMYFCASSGRDRYYEQYFGPGTRLTVT.

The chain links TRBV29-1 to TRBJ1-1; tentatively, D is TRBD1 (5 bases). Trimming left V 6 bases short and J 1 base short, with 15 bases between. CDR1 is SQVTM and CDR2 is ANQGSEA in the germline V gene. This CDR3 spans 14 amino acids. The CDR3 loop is CSVGGMASNTEAFF. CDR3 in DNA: TGCAGCGTGGGGGGTATGGCCTCGAACACTGAAGCTTTCTTT.

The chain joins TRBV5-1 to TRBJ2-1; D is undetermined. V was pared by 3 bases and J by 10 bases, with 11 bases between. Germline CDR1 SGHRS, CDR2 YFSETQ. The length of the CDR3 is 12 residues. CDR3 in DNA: TGCGCCAGCAGCTCAACCGTGGCCGAGCAGTTCTTC. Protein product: CASSSTVAEQFF.

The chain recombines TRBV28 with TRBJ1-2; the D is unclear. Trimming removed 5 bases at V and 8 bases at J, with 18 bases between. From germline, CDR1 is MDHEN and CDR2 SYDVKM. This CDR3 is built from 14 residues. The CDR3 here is CASSVAGGIVGYTF. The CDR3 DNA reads TGTGCCAGCAGTGTTGCAGGTGGTATAGTCGGCTACACCTTC.

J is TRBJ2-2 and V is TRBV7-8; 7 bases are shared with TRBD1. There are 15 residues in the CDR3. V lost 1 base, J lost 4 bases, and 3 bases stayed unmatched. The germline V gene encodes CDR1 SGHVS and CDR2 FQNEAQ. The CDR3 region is CASSLGQGVTGELFF. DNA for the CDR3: TGTGCCAGCAGCTTAGGACAGGGAGTCACCGGGGAGCTGTTTTTT.

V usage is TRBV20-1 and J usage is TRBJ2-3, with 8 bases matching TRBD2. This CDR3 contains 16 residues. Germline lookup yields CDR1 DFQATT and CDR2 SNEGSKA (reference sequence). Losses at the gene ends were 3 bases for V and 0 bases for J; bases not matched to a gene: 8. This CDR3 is CSASLEASGSTDTQYF. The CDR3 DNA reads TGCAGTGCTAGTTTGGAGGCTAGCGGGAGCACAGATACGCAGTATTTT.

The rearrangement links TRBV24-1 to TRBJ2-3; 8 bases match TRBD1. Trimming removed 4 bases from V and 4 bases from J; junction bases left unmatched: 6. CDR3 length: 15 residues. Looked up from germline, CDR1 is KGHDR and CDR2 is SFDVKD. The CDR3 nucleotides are TGTGCCACCAGTGACTATGGACAGGGCCCAGATACGCAGTATTTT. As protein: CATSDYGQGPDTQYF.